The present entry profiles one T cell receptor (beta chain) with its context. V was pared by 5 bases and J by 7 bases, with 14 bases between. Looked up from germline, CDR1 is SSHAT and CDR2 is FNYEAQ (reference sequence). The CDR3 is 13 amino acids. RNA transcripts gave rise to amplified TCR beta CDR3 regions. The primer set for the first-round RT-PCR of the TCR CDR3 was HTBI. One entry per CDR3 protein, called by TCRdb with MiXCR from the multiplex PCR reads. Of 550,000 to 600,000 distinct CDR3 sequences listed, roughly 50% are singletons. The data are from a study of T cells in Graves' hyperthyroidism and ophthalmopathy.

Sequenced: peripheral blood or thyroid tissue (not recorded which). This TCR derives from an adult woman with Graves' disease, either hyperthyroidism or ophthalmopathy (not recorded which). This rearrangement joins TRBV7-7 to TRBJ2-5; D is possibly TRBD1 (5 bases). CDR3 sequence reads: CASSLRERGTQYF. The CDR3 region has the DNA TGTGCCAGCAGCCTAAGGGAAAGGGGGACCCAGTACTTC.